This T cell receptor beta chain emerged from a study of blood T cell repertoires in COVID-19. Turning to the study itself: Collection of acute and convalescent COVID-19 samples took place in the United States, Italy and Spain.

Ages ranged from roughly 18 to 95 years, with residence in approximately 23 US areas. Cohorts were based on clinical histories the participants reported. In the original processing: Estimation of nucleated cell counts relied on the amplification of reference gene primers. Assay used: immunoSEQ multiplex PCR; TCRdb lists only in-frame clones, some missing. The D gene and trimming were derived from the DNA, and the V and J assignments and clone size from that table. The table records around 200,000 clones, 86% of them present only once. The CDR3 has 14 residues. The ends lost 8 bases at V and 7 bases at J; junction bases unmatched: 9. Germline values: CDR1 MNHEY, CDR2 SMNVEV (reference sequence).

This TCR derives from a man in his forties with acute COVID-19. The specimen sequenced was PBMCs or T cells enriched from blood (not recorded which). This sequence joins TRBV27 and TRBJ2-3; TRBD2 matches at 10 bases. The CDR3 nucleotides read TGTGCCAGCCGTCGGCCTAGCGGGAGTTATACGCAGTATTTT. Encoded protein: CASRRPSGSYTQYF.